The rows below give T cell receptor beta chains drawn from one sample of a study of blood T cells in healthy people across ages. TCRdb fed the 5' RACE reads into MiXCR, producing one record per CDR3 protein. The sample yields approximately 1.5 million distinct CDR3 sequences, roughly 43% seen once. The sequenced sample consisted of blood. The receptor source for this set is a young woman in good health. The CDR3 runs from the conserved cysteine through the conserved F or W. D genes are given only for firm matches. Clone sizes are given selectively: once, few, many, or a class where the clone is expanded.

cdr3_aa cdr3_nt d_call j_call v_call clone_size
CASSQEKGLAGEKQFF TGCGCCAGCAGCCAGGAGAAAGGACTAGCGGGAGAAAAGCAGTTCTTC TRBD2 TRBJ2-1 TRBV4-3 few
CASSESGVNTEAFF TGTGCCAGCAGTGAATCGGGGGTTAACACTGAAGCTTTCTTT . TRBJ1-1 TRBV25-1 .
CASSQLPQGTEAFF TGCGCCAGCAGCCAGCTCCCCCAGGGTACCGAAGCTTTCTTT . TRBJ1-1 TRBV4-3 .
CASSSLVTGSWETQYF TGTGCCAGCAGCTCCCTTGTGACAGGGTCTTGGGAGACCCAGTACTTC TRBD1 TRBJ2-5 TRBV7-2 .
CASSRPGGEQFF TGTGCCAGCAGTCGACCGGGCGGGGAGCAGTTCTTC . TRBJ2-1 TRBV12-3/TRBV12-4 .
CASSGGRAPGSPLHF TGTGCCAGCAGTGGGGGCAGGGCCCCCGGGTCACCCCTCCACTTT . TRBJ1-6 TRBV12-3/TRBV12-4 .
CASSREGHNVLTF TGCGCCAGCAGCCGCGAAGGCCACAACGTCCTGACTTTC . TRBJ2-6 TRBV4-3 .
CASTNGPSSTDTQYF TGTGCCAGCACAAACGGACCTTCTAGCACAGATACGCAGTATTTT . TRBJ2-3 TRBV12-3/TRBV12-4 many
CASSIASGSFLYEQYF TGTGCCAGCAGCATCGCTAGCGGGAGTTTCCTCTACGAGCAGTACTTC TRBD2 TRBJ2-7 TRBV7-2 few
CASSSRNGADTQYF TGTGCCAGCAGTTCGAGGAATGGCGCAGATACGCAGTATTTT . TRBJ2-3 TRBV12-3/TRBV12-4 .
CSAWGGGGEKLFF TGCAGCGCGTGGGGAGGGGGCGGCGAGAAACTGTTTTTT TRBD1 TRBJ1-4 TRBV29-1 .
CASSVVFVFNEQFF TGTGCCAGCAGCGTAGTTTTCGTTTTTAATGAGCAGTTCTTC . TRBJ2-1 TRBV7-9 .
CASSFGTAGGDIQYF TGTGCCAGCAGCTTCGGGACCGCGGGGGGTGACATTCAGTACTTC TRBD2 TRBJ2-4 TRBV7-9 .
CASSSTDSPIRYGYTF TGTGCCAGCAGTTCAACGGATAGCCCGATACGCTATGGCTACACCTTC . TRBJ1-2 TRBV12-3/TRBV12-4 .
CSAQGIAEAFF TGCAGCGCTCAGGGCATTGCTGAAGCTTTCTTT . TRBJ1-1 TRBV29-1 .
CSARGVTGGGQPQHF TGCAGTGCTAGAGGGGTGACAGGGGGTGGGCAGCCCCAGCATTTT TRBD1 TRBJ1-5 TRBV20-1 .
CASSLDGINSPLHF TGTGCCAGCAGCTTAGATGGGATAAATTCACCCCTCCACTTT . TRBJ1-6 TRBV7-9 .
CASRNLLAKQYNEQFF TGTGCCAGCAGGAACTTACTAGCGAAACAATACAATGAGCAGTTCTTC TRBD2 TRBJ2-1 TRBV7-9 few
CASSYPGRTLFF TGTGCCAGCAGTTACCCGGGACGAACTTTGTTCTTC . TRBJ2-1 TRBV6-6 .
CASSQQSYRKNTEAFF TGTGCCAGCAGCCAACAATCTTACAGGAAGAACACTGAAGCTTTCTTT . TRBJ1-1 TRBV3-1 .
CASSFRATNEKLFF TGTGCCAGCAGTTTCAGGGCAACTAATGAAAAACTGTTTTTT . TRBJ1-4 TRBV5-1 many
CSARPSYEQYF TGCAGTGCTAGGCCCTCCTACGAGCAGTACTTC . TRBJ2-7 TRBV20-1 many
CATSRDRTSSYEQYF TGTGCCACCAGCAGAGATCGTACTAGCTCCTACGAGCAGTACTTC . TRBJ2-7 TRBV15 few
CASSLGSSGVVLETQYF TGTGCCAGCAGCTTAGGATCTAGCGGGGTTGTGTTGGAGACCCAGTACTTC TRBD2 TRBJ2-5 TRBV7-6 few
CASSPALALASIEQFF TGTGCCAGCAGCCCAGCGCTAGCGTTGGCTTCGATTGAGCAGTTCTTC . TRBJ2-1 TRBV7-2 .
CSARFPGGDYNEQFF TGCAGTGCTAGATTCCCGGGGGGAGACTACAATGAGCAGTTCTTC TRBD2 TRBJ2-1 TRBV20-1 few
CASRTGANNEQFF TGTGCCAGCAGAACCGGGGCAAACAATGAGCAGTTCTTC . TRBJ2-1 TRBV6-1 .
CASSDPGRDGSTF TGTGCCAGCAGTGATCCAGGGAGAGATGGCTCCACCTTC . TRBJ1-2 TRBV6-1 once
CASSGDRAAGYTF TGTGCCAGCAGTGGGGACAGGGCAGCTGGCTACACCTTC TRBD1 TRBJ1-2 TRBV2 .
CSARGLAGAGSYNEQFF TGCAGTGCTAGGGGACTAGCGGGAGCTGGTTCCTACAATGAGCAGTTCTTC TRBD2 TRBJ2-1 TRBV20-1 .
CSAKVLLSTDTQYF TGCAGTGCGAAAGTCTTACTTTCCACAGATACGCAGTATTTT . TRBJ2-3 TRBV20-1 .
CASSDSTQYF TGTGCCAGCAGCGATAGTACCCAGTACTTC . TRBJ2-5 TRBV2 .
CASSLPGTLNRDTQYF TGTGCCAGCAGCCTACCCGGGACTCTAAATCGAGATACGCAGTATTTT . TRBJ2-3 TRBV5-6 .
CASSLSGSPQETQYF TGCGCCAGCAGCTTGAGCGGGAGCCCCCAAGAGACCCAGTACTTC TRBD2 TRBJ2-5 TRBV5-1 .
CSVAGVLFGSYNEQFF TGCAGCGTTGCTGGGGTTCTGTTCGGTTCCTACAATGAGCAGTTCTTC . TRBJ2-1 TRBV29-1 few
CSVEPPWGNEQYF TGCAGCGTTGAACCCCCCTGGGGCAATGAGCAGTACTTC . TRBJ2-5 TRBV29-1 .
CASSPNRGRGGYTF TGCGCCAGCAGCCCGAACCGGGGCAGGGGAGGCTACACCTTC . TRBJ1-2 TRBV10-1 few
CASTGAGSSYNSPLHF TGTGCCAGCACGGGGGCAGGGAGCTCCTATAATTCACCCCTCCACTTT . TRBJ1-6 TRBV12-3/TRBV12-4 .
CASSYRAHSYEQYF TGTGCCAGCAGTTACCGGGCCCACTCCTACGAGCAGTACTTC . TRBJ2-7 TRBV6-5 .
CASSFGLPADTQYF TGTGCCAGCAGTTTCGGCCTCCCAGCAGATACGCAGTATTTT . TRBJ2-3 TRBV28 few
CASSYQGAFGYTF TGTGCCAGCAGTTATCAGGGGGCTTTTGGCTACACCTTC TRBD1 TRBJ1-2 TRBV6-5 .
CASSQIGTAVSYEQYF TGTGCCAGCTCACAGATAGGGACAGCGGTCTCCTACGAGCAGTACTTC TRBD1 TRBJ2-7 TRBV18 .
CASSYSLLASGDYNEQFF TGTGCCAGCAGCTATTCGCTTTTGGCTAGCGGGGACTACAATGAGCAGTTCTTC TRBD2 TRBJ2-1 TRBV7-8 .
CSALRQGPYNEQFF TGCAGTGCTCTGAGACAGGGCCCCTACAATGAGCAGTTCTTC TRBD1 TRBJ2-1 TRBV20-1 .
CASSVDRGQFRTQYF TGTGCCAGCAGTGTTGACAGGGGGCAATTCAGAACCCAGTACTTC TRBD1 TRBJ2-4 TRBV12-3/TRBV12-4 once
CATSDSDRGHVNEQFF TGTGCCACCAGTGATTCGGACAGGGGGCACGTCAATGAGCAGTTCTTC TRBD1 TRBJ2-1 TRBV24-1 .
CASRLRDLREEPQHF TGTGCCAGCCGGCTCCGGGACCTACGAGAGGAGCCCCAGCATTTT . TRBJ1-5 TRBV2 .
CASSVRWDRSTDTQYF TGTGCCAGCAGCGTAAGGTGGGATCGCTCCACAGATACGCAGTATTTT . TRBJ2-3 TRBV3-1 .
CASSGQEYTEAFF TGTGCCAGCAGCGGACAGGAGTACACTGAAGCTTTCTTT TRBD1 TRBJ1-1 TRBV7-2 .
CASRPNRDFGYTF TGTGCCAGCCGACCAAACAGGGATTTCGGCTACACCTTC . TRBJ1-2 TRBV27 .
CASSLEDPGEQFF TGTGCCAGCAGCTTAGAGGATCCGGGAGAGCAGTTCTTC . TRBJ2-1 TRBV7-8 once
CASSASVLSPEQYF TGTGCCAGCAGCGCCTCGGTCCTTTCCCCGGAGCAGTACTTC . TRBJ2-7 TRBV5-5 few
CASSTGGKQFF TGTGCCAGCAGTACAGGGGGCAAGCAGTTCTTC TRBD1 TRBJ2-1 TRBV12-3/TRBV12-4 .
CASSLDAGVSYNEQFF TGTGCCAGCAGCTTAGACGCGGGGGTTTCCTACAATGAGCAGTTCTTC TRBD2 TRBJ2-1 TRBV7-2 few
CAISMGQELAKNIQYF TGTGCCATCAGCATGGGACAGGAACTAGCCAAAAACATTCAGTACTTC TRBD1 TRBJ2-4 TRBV10-3 once